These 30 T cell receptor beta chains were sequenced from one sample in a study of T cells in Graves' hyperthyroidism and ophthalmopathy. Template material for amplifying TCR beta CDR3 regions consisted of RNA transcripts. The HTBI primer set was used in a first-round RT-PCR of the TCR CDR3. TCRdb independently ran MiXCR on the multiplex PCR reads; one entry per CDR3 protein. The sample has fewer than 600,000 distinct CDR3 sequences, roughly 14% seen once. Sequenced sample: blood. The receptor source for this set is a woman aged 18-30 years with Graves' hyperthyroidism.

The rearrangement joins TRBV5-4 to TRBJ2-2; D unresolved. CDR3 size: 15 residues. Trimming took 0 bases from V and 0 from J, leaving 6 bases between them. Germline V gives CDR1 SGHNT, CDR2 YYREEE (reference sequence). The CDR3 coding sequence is TGTGCCAGCAGCTTGGGCTCCCCGAACACCGGGGAGCTGTTTTTT. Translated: CASSLGSPNTGELFF.

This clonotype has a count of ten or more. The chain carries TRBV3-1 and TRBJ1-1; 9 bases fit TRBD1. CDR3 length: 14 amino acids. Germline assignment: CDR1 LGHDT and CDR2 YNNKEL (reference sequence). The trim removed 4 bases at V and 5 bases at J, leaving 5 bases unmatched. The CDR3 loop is CASSRSDRGTEAFF. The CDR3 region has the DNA TGTGCCAGCAGCCGGTCGGACAGGGGTACTGAAGCTTTCTTT.

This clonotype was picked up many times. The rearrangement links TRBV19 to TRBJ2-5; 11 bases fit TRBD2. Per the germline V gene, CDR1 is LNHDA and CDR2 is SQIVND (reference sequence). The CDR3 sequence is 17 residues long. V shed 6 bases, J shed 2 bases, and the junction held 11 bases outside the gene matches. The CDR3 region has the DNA TGTGCCAGTAGCCCTTCGGGACTAGCGGAGATTCAAGAGACCCAGTACTTC. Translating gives CASSPSGLAEIQETQYF.

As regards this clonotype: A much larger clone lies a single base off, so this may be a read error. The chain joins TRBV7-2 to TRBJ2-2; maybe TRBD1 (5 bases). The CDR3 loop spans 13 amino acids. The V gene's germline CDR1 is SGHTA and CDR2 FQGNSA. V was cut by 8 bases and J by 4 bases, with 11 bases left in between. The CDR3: CASRRRATGELFF. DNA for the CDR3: TGTGCCAGCCGCCGCAGGGCCACCGGGGAGCTGTTTTTT.

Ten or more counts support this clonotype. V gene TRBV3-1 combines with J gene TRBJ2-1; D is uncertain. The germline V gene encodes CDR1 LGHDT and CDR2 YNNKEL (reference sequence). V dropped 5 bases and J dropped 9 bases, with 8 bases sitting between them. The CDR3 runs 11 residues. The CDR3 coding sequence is TGTGCCAGCAGCTCCCGTGGTGAGCAGTTCTTC. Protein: CASSSRGEQFF.

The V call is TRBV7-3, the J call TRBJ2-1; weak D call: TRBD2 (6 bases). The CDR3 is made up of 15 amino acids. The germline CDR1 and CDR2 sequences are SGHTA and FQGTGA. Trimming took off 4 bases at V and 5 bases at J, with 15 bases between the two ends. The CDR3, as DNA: TGTGCCAGCAGCTCGGGACTGCCCCCACACAATGAGCAGTTCTTC. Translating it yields CASSSGLPPHNEQFF.

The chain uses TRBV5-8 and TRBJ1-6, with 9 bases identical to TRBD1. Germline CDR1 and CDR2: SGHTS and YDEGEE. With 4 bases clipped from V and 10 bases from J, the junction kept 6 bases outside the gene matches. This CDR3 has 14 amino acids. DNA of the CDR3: TGTGCCAGCAGCCCGGACAGGGGTGGGTCACCCCTCCACTTT. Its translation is CASSPDRGGSPLHF.

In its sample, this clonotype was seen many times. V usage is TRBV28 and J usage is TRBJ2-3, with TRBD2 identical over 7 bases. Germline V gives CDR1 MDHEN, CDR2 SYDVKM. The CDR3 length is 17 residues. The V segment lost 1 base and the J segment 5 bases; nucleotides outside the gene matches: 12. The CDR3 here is CASSLLLAGEGVDTQYF. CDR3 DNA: TGTGCCAGCAGTTTATTATTGGCGGGAGAAGGGGTAGATACGCAGTATTTT.

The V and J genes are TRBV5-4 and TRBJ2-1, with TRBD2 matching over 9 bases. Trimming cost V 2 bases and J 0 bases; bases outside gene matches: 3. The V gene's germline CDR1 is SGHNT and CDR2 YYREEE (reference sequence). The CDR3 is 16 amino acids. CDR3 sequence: CASSFSGGLSYNEQFF. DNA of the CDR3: TGTGCCAGCAGCTTTAGCGGGGGACTCTCCTACAATGAGCAGTTCTTC.

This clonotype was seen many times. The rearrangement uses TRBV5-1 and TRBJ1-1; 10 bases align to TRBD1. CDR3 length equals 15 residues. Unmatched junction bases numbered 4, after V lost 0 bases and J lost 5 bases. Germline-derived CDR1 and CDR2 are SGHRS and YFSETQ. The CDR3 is CASSLETGGLTEAFF. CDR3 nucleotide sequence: TGCGCCAGCAGCTTGGAGACAGGGGGCTTGACTGAAGCTTTCTTT.

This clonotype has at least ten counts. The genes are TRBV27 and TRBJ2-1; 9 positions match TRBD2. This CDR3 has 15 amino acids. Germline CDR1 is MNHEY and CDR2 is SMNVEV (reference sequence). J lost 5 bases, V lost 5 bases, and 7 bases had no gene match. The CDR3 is CASSPQTSGHNEQFF. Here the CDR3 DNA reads TGTGCCAGCAGTCCCCAGACTAGCGGCCACAATGAGCAGTTCTTC.

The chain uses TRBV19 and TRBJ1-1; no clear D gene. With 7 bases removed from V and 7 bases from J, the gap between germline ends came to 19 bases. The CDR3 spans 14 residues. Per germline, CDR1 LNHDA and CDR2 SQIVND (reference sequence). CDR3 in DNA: TGTGCCAGTATCCCTTCAATTATAGGGTTTGAAGCTTTCTTT. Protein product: CASIPSIIGFEAFF.

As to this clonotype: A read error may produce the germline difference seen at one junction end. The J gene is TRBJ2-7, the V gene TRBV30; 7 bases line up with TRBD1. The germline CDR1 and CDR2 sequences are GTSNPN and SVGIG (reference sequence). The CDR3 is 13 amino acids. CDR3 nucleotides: TGTGCCGGGAGAGGACAGGCGGCCTACGAGCAGTACTTC. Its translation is CAGRGQAAYEQYF.

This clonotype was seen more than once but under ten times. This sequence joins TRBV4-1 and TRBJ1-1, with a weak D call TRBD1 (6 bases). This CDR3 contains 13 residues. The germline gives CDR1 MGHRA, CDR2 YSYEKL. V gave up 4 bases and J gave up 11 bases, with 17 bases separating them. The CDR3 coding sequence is TGCGCCAGCAGCCGACCCTCGGGGGCGGGGGCTTTCTTT. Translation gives CASSRPSGAGAFF.

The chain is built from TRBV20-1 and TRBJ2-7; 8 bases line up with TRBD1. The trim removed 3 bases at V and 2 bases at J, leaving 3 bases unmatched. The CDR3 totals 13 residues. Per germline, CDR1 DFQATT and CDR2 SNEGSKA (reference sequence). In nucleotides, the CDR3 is TGCAGTGCTAGTCACAGGGGGGCCTACGAGCAGTACGTC. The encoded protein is CSASHRGAYEQYV.

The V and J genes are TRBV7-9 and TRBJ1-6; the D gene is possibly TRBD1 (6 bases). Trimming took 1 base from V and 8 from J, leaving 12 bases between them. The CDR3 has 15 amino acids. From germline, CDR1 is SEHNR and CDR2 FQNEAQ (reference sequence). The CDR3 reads CASSLVSDSYSPLHF. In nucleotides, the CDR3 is TGTGCCAGCAGCTTAGTATCGGACAGCTATTCACCCCTCCACTTT.

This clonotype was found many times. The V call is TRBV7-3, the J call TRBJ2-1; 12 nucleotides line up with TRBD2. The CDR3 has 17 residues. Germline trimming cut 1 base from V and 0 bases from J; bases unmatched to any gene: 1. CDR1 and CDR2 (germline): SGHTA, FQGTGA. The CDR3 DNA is TGTGCCAGCAGCTTAAAGACTAGCGGGAGCTCCTACAATGAGCAGTTCTTC. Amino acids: CASSLKTSGSSYNEQFF. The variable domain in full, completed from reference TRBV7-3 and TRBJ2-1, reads GAGVSQTPSNKVTEKGKYVELRCDPISGHTALYWYRQSLGQGPEFLIYFQGTGAADDSGLPNDRFFAVRPEGSVSTLKIQRTERGDSAVYLCASSLKTSGSSYNEQFFGPGTRLTVL.

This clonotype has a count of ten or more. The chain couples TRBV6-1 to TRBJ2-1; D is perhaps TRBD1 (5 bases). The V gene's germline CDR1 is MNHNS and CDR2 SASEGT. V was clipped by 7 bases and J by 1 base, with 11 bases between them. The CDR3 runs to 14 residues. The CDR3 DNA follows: TGTGCCAGCACCCCGGACACGTCCTACAATGAGCAGTTCTTC. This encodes CASTPDTSYNEQFF.

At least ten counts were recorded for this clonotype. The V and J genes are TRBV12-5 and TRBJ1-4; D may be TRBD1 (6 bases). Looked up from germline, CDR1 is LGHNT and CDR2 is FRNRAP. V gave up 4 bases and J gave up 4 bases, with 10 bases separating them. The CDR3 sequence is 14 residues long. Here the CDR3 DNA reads TGTGCTAGTGGTTCTGGACAGCTTAATGAAAAACTGTTTTTT. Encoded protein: CASGSGQLNEKLFF.

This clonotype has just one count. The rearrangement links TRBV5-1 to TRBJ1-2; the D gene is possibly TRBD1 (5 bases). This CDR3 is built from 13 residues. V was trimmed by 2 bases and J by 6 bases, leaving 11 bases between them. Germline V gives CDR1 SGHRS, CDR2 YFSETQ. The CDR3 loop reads CASSFQGGDGYTF. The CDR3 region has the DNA TGCGCCAGCAGCTTCCAGGGAGGGGATGGCTACACCTTC.

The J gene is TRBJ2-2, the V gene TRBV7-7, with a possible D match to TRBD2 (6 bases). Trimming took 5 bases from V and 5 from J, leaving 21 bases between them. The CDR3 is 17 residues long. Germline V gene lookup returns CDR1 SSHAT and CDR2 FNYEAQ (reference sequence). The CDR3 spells CASSTSHLGGGTGELFF. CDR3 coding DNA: TGTGCCAGCAGCACCTCCCATTTGGGGGGAGGAACCGGGGAGCTGTTTTTT.

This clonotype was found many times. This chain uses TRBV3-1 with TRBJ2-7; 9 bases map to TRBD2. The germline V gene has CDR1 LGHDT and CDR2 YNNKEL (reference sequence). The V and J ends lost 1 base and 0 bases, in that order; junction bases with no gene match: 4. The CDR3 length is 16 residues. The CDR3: CASSQAPSGTSYEQYF. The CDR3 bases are TGTGCCAGCAGCCAAGCCCCTAGCGGGACCTCCTACGAGCAGTACTTC.

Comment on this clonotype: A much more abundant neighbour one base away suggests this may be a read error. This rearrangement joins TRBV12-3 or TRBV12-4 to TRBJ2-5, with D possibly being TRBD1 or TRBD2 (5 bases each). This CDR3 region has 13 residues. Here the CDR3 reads CTSRLVGRETQYF. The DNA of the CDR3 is TGTACCAGCAGGCTTGTGGGACGGGAGACCCAGTACTTC.

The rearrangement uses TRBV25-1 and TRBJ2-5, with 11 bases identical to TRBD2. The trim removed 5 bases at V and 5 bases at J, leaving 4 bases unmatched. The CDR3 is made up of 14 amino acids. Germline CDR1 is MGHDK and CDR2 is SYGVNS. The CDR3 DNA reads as TGTGCCAGCAGTCTTAGCGGGAGGGCGGAGACCCAGTACTTC. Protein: CASSLSGRAETQYF.

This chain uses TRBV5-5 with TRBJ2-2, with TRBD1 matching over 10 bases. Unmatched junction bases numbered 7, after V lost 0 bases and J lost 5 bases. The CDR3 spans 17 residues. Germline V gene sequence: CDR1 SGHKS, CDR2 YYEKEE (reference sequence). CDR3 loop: CASSLVGGQGNTGELFF. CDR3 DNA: TGTGCCAGCAGCTTGGTTGGGGGACAGGGGAATACCGGGGAGCTGTTTTTT. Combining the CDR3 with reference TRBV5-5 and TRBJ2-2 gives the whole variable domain DAGVTQSPTHLIKTRGQQVTLRCSPISGHKSVSWYQQVLGQGPQFIFQYYEKEERGRGNFPDRFSARQFPNYSSELNVNALLLGDSALYLCASSLVGGQGNTGELFFGEGSRLTVL.

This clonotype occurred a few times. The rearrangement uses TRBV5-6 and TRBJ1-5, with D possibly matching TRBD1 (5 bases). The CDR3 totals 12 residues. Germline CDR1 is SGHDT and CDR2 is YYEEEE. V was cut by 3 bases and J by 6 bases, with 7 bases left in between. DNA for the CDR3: TGTGCCAGCAGCTACCAGGGTCAGCCCCAGCATTTT. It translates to CASSYQGQPQHF.

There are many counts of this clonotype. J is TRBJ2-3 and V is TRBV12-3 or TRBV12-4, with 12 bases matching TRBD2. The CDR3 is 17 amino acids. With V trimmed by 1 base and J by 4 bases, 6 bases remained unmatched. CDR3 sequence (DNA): TGTGCCAGCAGTTTAGACCCTAGCGGGAGGGCCGCAGATACGCAGTATTTT. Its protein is CASSLDPSGRAADTQYF.

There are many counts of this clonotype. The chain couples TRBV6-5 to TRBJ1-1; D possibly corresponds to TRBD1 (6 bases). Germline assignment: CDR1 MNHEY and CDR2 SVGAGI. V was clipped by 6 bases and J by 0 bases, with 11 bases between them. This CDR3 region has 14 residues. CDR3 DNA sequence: TGTGCCAGCAGCTACGGACAGATGAACACTGAAGCTTTCTTT. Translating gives CASSYGQMNTEAFF.

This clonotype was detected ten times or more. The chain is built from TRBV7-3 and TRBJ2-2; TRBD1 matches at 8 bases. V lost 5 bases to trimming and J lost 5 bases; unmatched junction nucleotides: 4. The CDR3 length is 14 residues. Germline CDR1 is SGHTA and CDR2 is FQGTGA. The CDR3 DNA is TGTGCCAGCAGCATGCAGGGGGCAACCGGGGAGCTGTTTTTT. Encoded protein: CASSMQGATGELFF.

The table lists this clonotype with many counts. CDR3 amino acids: CASRPALDGSYEQYF. In DNA, the CDR3 is TGTGCCAGCAGGCCGGCCTTGGACGGCTCCTACGAGCAGTACTTC. V gene TRBV7-9 combines with J gene TRBJ2-7; no definite D call. The CDR3 loop spans 15 amino acids. V was shortened by 6 bases and J by 0 bases, with 15 bases between the two germline ends. The germline V gene has CDR1 SEHNR and CDR2 FQNEAQ (reference sequence).